These T cell receptor beta chains were read from a single sample in a study of technical replicates of blood from a handful of donors. TCRdb keeps only in-frame clones here, not all; method: immunoSEQ multiplex PCR. Altogether about 94,000 clones are present, about 95% being singletons, with the ten largest covering 0.2% to 0.25%. The sequenced sample was T cells isolated from PBMCs. The origin of the receptors is a human donor in good health. Both conserved end residues are part of each CDR3. Fields, in order: V gene, clone size, J gene, CDR3 protein. Expanded clones are given a class, and other clones once, few, many or no size at all.

v_gene: TRBV11-3
abundance: once
j_gene: TRBJ2-1
CDR3aa: CASSLGLAGANEQFF

v_gene: TRBV7-9
abundance: -
j_gene: TRBJ2-1
CDR3aa: CASSQTRGDEQFF

v_gene: TRBV19
abundance: -
j_gene: TRBJ2-7
CDR3aa: CASRSDRVIGEQYF

v_gene: TRBV30
abundance: -
j_gene: TRBJ2-1
CDR3aa: CAWSVGELAEPHQPPYNEQFF

v_gene: TRBV29-1
abundance: once
j_gene: TRBJ2-7
CDR3aa: CSVAFGPNTYEQYF

v_gene: TRBV19
abundance: -
j_gene: TRBJ2-5
CDR3aa: CASDAGGGETQYF

v_gene: TRBV4-1
abundance: -
j_gene: TRBJ1-4
CDR3aa: CASSPLTGTNEKLFF

v_gene: TRBV2
abundance: few
j_gene: TRBJ1-2
CDR3aa: CASSGAGEGYTF

v_gene: TRBV29-1
abundance: -
j_gene: TRBJ1-1
CDR3aa: CSAPTGFGEAFF

v_gene: TRBV5-4
abundance: -
j_gene: TRBJ1-2
CDR3aa: CASSGSPGYGYTF

v_gene: TRBV5-1
abundance: once
j_gene: TRBJ1-5
CDR3aa: CASSFGGDRENQPQHF

v_gene: TRBV5-4
abundance: -
j_gene: TRBJ2-1
CDR3aa: CASSFTPLYGDRVDDEQFF

v_gene: TRBV7-2
abundance: -
j_gene: TRBJ2-1
CDR3aa: CASSGEGGLSYNEQFF

v_gene: TRBV28
abundance: -
j_gene: TRBJ2-5
CDR3aa: CASSFPGASQETQYF

v_gene: TRBV14
abundance: -
j_gene: TRBJ2-7
CDR3aa: CASSLKGGLSSYEQYF

v_gene: TRBV20-1
abundance: -
j_gene: TRBJ2-1
CDR3aa: CSAPTASEQFF

v_gene: TRBV19
abundance: -
j_gene: TRBJ1-5
CDR3aa: CASSIRSTGGNQPQHF

v_gene: TRBV18
abundance: -
j_gene: TRBJ2-5
CDR3aa: CASSPMEGQETQYF

v_gene: TRBV5-6
abundance: -
j_gene: TRBJ2-1
CDR3aa: CASSLPGQGADEQFF

v_gene: TRBV9
abundance: -
j_gene: TRBJ2-5
CDR3aa: CASSGAGYQETQYF

v_gene: TRBV28
abundance: -
j_gene: TRBJ2-2
CDR3aa: CASSRGLLTGELFF

v_gene: TRBV5-5
abundance: -
j_gene: TRBJ1-4
CDR3aa: CASSLSDRVDEKLFF

v_gene: TRBV5-1
abundance: -
j_gene: TRBJ1-3
CDR3aa: CASSFAEGDTIYF

v_gene: TRBV28
abundance: -
j_gene: TRBJ2-7
CDR3aa: CASSFGAMVSSYEQYF

v_gene: TRBV19
abundance: -
j_gene: TRBJ2-1
CDR3aa: CASSIQGFLHEQFF

v_gene: TRBV6-6
abundance: -
j_gene: TRBJ2-3
CDR3aa: CASSRTGRRDTQYF